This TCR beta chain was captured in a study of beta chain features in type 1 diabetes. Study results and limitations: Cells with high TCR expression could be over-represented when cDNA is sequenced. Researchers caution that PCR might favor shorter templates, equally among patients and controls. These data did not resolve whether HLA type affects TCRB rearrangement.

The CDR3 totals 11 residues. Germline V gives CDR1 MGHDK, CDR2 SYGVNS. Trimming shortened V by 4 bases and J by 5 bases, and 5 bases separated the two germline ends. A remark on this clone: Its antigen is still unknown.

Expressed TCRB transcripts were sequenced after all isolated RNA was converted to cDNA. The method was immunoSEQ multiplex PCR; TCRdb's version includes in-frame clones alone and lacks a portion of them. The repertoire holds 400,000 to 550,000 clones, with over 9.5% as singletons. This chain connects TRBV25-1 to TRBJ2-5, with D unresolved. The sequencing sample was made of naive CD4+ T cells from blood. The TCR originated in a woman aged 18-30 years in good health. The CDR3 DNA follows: TGTGCCAGCAGTGGCACGGAGACCCAGTACTTC. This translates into CASSGTETQYF. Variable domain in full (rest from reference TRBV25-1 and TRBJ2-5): EADIYQTPRYLVIGTGKKITLECSQTMGHDKMYWYQQDPGMELHLIHYSYGVNSTEKGDLSSESTVSRIRTEHFPLTLESARPSHTSQYLCASSGTETQYFGPGTRLLVL.